The 10 T cell receptor beta chains presented below share a single source sample, sequenced in a study of T cell responses to AZD1222 COVID-19 vaccine. Sequenced by immunoSEQ multiplex PCR; TCRdb stores in-frame clones only, minus some. The profile shows around 200,000 clones, around 90% of them singletons. The sequencing used peripheral blood, collected on day 0 of AZD1222 vaccination. The receptors stem from an adult in good health.

V is TRBV28 and J is TRBJ1-4; TRBD1 matches at 8 bases. With 2 bases clipped from V and 8 bases from J, the junction kept 13 bases outside the gene matches. The CDR3 is 17 residues long. Germline V CDR1 and CDR2: MDHEN, SYDVKM. The CDR3 DNA sequence: TGTGCCAGCAGTTTACCCATTAGCAGGGGGCGTCGGGAAAAACTGTTTTTT. It specifies CASSLPISRGRREKLFF.

CDR3 DNA: TGTGCCAGCAGTACGAGGACAGGGTCCGGCGAGCAGTACTTC. Translation: CASSTRTGSGEQYF. This sequence joins TRBV25-1 and TRBJ2-7, with 8 bases matching TRBD1. The CDR3 sequence is 14 residues long. The germline gives CDR1 MGHDK, CDR2 SYGVNS. The J segment lost 6 bases and the V segment lost 5 bases, leaving 9 bases of the junction unmatched.

V and J are TRBV19 and TRBJ2-3, with a tentative D call TRBD2 (5 bases). V gave up 3 bases and J gave up 2 bases, with 9 bases separating them. Germline CDR1 LNHDA, CDR2 SQIVND (reference sequence). The CDR3 is made up of 14 amino acids. DNA of the CDR3: TGTGCCAGTAGTATCTCGGGGTTCACAGATACGCAGTATTTT. Translating it yields CASSISGFTDTQYF.

This rearrangement joins TRBV30 to TRBJ2-2, with a possible D match to TRBD1 (5 bases). CDR3 length equals 15 residues. V dropped 0 bases and J dropped 7 bases, with 15 bases sitting between them. From germline, CDR1 is GTSNPN and CDR2 SVGIG (reference sequence). CDR3 nucleotides: TGTGCCTGGAGTGTACAGGCAGGGATGGGCGGGGAGCTGTTTTTT. Its translation: CAWSVQAGMGGELFF.

The J gene is TRBJ1-5, the V gene TRBV12-3 or TRBV12-4, with D unresolved. V was trimmed by 7 bases and J by 11 bases, leaving 15 bases between them. This CDR3 is 12 amino acids long. The CDR3: CASTTNGKAQHF. For the CDR3, the DNA is TGTGCCAGCACCACTAACGGCAAGGCCCAGCATTTT.

The chain links TRBV24-1 to TRBJ1-2; no firm D call. Germline CDR1 and CDR2: KGHDR and SFDVKD. The CDR3 is 13 amino acids. Trimming took off 0 bases at V and 5 bases at J, with 6 bases between the two ends. The CDR3: CATSDLPGYGYTF. The CDR3 DNA follows: TGTGCCACCAGTGATTTGCCGGGATATGGCTACACCTTC.

CDR3 nucleotides: TGTGCTAGCCCCACAAACAGGGGATCCTACAATGAGCAGTTCTTC. This gives the protein CASPTNRGSYNEQFF. The chain carries TRBV12-5 and TRBJ2-1; 7 positions match TRBD1. The V segment lost 9 bases and the J segment 1 base; nucleotides outside the gene matches: 9. Germline V gives CDR1 LGHNT, CDR2 FRNRAP. The CDR3 consists of 15 residues.

The chain recombines TRBV5-1 with TRBJ1-1; TRBD1 matches 7 bases. There are 14 residues in the CDR3. Per the germline V gene, CDR1 is SGHRS and CDR2 is YFSETQ. V trimming: 4 bases; J trimming: 5 bases; junction bases outside the gene matches: 8. This CDR3 reads CASSPGTASTEAFF. CDR3 in DNA: TGCGCCAGCAGCCCAGGGACAGCCAGTACTGAAGCTTTCTTT.

The chain uses TRBV20-1 and TRBJ1-5, with 12 bases identical to TRBD1. The germline V gene has CDR1 DFQATT and CDR2 SNEGSKA (reference sequence). V gave up 3 bases and J gave up 6 bases; unmatched junction bases: 6. The length of the CDR3 is 15 residues. CDR3 sequence: CSASRRDRGLQPQHF. DNA for the CDR3: TGCAGTGCTAGTCGCCGGGACAGGGGGCTTCAGCCCCAGCATTTT.

The gene calls are TRBV28 and TRBJ1-2, with D maybe TRBD1 (6 bases). V lost 10 bases, J lost 4 bases, and 16 bases lay in between. From germline, CDR1 is MDHEN and CDR2 SYDVKM. The CDR3 is 13 amino acids. The CDR3, as DNA: TGTGCCACCGCAAACACAGGGTCCTATGGCTACACCTTC. Its translation is CATANTGSYGYTF.